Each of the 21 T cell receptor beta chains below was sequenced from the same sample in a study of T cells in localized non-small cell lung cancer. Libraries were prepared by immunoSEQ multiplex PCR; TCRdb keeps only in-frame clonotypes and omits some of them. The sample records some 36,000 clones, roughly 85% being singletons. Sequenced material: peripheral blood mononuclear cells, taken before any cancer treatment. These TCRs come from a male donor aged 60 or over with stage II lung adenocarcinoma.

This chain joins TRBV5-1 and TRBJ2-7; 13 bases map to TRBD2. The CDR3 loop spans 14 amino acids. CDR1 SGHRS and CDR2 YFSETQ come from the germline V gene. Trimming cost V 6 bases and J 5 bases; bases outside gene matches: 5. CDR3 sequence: CASTPGTSGNEQYF. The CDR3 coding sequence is TGCGCCAGCACCCCCGGGACTAGCGGGAACGAGCAGTACTTC.

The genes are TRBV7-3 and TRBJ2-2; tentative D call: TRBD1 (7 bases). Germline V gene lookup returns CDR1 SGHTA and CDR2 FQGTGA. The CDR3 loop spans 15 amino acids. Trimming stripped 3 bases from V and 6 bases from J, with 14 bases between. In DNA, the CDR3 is TGTGCCAGCAGCTTGGAGGGACAGTACCCCGGGGAGCTGTTTTTT. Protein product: CASSLEGQYPGELFF. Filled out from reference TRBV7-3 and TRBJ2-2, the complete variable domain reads GAGVSQTPSNKVTEKGKYVELRCDPISGHTALYWYRQSLGQGPEFLIYFQGTGAADDSGLPNDRFFAVRPEGSVSTLKIQRTERGDSAVYLCASSLEGQYPGELFFGEGSRLTVL.

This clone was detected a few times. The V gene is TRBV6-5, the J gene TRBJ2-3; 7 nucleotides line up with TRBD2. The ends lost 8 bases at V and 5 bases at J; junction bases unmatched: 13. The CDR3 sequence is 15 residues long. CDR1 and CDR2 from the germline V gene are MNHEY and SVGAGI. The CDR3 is CASLNEAGVRDTQYF. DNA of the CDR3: TGTGCCAGCTTGAACGAGGCGGGAGTTAGAGATACGCAGTATTTT.

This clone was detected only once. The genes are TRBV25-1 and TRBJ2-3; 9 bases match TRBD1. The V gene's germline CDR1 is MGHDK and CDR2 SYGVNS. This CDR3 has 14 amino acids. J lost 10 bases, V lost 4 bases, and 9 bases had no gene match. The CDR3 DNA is TGTGCCAGCAGTGCCGGGGGACAGGGAATAGCGCAGTATTTT. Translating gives CASSAGGQGIAQYF.

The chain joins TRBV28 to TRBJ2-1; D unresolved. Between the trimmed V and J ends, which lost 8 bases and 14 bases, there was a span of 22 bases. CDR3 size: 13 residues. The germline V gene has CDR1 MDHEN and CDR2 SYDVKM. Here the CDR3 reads CASRIGTTPQEFF. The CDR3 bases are TGTGCCAGCCGCATAGGCACCACGCCCCAGGAGTTCTTC.

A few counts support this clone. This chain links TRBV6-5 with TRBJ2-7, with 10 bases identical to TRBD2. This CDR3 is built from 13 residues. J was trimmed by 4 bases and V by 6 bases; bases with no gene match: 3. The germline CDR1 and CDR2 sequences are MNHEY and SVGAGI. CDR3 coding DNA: TGTGCCAGCAGACTAGCGGGACGGTACGAGCAGTACTTC. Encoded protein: CASRLAGRYEQYF.

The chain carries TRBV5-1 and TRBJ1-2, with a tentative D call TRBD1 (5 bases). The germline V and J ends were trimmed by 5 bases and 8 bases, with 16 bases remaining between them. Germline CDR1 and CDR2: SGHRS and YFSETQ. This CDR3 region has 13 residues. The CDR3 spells CASSTGRDGGYTF. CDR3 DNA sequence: TGCGCCAGCAGTACAGGAAGGGACGGGGGCTACACCTTC.

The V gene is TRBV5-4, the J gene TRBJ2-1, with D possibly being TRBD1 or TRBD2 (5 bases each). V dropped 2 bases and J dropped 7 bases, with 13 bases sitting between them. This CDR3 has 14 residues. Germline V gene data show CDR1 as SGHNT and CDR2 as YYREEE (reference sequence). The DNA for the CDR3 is TGTGCCAGCAGCTTATCCCTAGGGGAGAATGAGCAGTTCTTC. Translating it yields CASSLSLGENEQFF.

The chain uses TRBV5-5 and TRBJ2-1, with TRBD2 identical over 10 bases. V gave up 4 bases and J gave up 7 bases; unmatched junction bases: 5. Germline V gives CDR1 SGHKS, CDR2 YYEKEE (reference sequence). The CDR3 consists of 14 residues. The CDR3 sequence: CASSPSGSGNEQFF. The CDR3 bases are TGTGCCAGCAGCCCTAGCGGGAGTGGGAATGAGCAGTTCTTC.

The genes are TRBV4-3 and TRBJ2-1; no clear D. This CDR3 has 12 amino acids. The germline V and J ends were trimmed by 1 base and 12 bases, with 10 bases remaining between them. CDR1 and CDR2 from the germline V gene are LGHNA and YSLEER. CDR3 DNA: TGCGCCAGCAGCCAAGTAGGTTCGGGGCAGTTCTTC. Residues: CASSQVGSGQFF.

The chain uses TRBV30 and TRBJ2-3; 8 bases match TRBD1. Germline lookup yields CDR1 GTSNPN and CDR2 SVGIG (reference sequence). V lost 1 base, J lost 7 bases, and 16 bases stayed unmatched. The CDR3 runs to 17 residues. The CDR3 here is CAWSGPSGTGGLYTQYF. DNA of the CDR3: TGTGCCTGGAGTGGGCCTTCCGGGACAGGCGGGTTGTATACGCAGTATTTT.

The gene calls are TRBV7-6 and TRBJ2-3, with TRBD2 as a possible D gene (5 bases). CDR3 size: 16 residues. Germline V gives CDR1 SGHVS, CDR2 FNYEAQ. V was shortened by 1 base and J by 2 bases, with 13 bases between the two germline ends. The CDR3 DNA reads TGTGCCAGCAGCTTAGTTTTTGGACTGACCACAGATACGCAGTATTTT. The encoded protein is CASSLVFGLTTDTQYF.

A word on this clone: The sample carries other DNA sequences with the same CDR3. The CDR3 region is CSVAGGFNQPQHF. The CDR3 bases are TGCAGCGTAGCGGGGGGCTTCAATCAGCCCCAGCATTTT. This chain uses TRBV29-1 with TRBJ1-5, with D perhaps TRBD1 (6 bases). Germline CDR1 is SQVTM and CDR2 is ANQGSEA. V was clipped by 6 bases and J by 3 bases, with 12 bases between them. This CDR3 is built from 13 residues.

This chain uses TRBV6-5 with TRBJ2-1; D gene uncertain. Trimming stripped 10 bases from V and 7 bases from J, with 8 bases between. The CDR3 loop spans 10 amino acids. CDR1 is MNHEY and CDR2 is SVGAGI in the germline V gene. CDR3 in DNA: TGTGCCATTGGGAAGAATGAGCAGTTCTTC. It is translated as CAIGKNEQFF.

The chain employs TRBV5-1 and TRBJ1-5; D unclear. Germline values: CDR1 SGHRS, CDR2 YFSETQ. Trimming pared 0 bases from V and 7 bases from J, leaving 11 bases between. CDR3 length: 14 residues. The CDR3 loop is CASSLEGGHQPQHF. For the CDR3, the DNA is TGCGCCAGCAGCTTGGAGGGTGGGCACCAGCCCCAGCATTTT. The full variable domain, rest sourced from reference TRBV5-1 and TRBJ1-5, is KAGVTQTPRYLIKTRGQQVTLSCSPISGHRSVSWYQQTPGQGLQFLFEYFSETQRNKGNFPGRFSGRQFSNSRSEMNVSTLELGDSALYLCASSLEGGHQPQHFGDGTRLSIL.

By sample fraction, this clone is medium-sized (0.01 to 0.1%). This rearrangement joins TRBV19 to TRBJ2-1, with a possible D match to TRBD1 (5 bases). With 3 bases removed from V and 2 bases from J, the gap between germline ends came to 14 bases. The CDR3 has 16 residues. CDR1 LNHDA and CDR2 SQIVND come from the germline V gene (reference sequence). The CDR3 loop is CASSIAVRVPYNEQFF. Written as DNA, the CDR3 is TGTGCCAGTAGTATCGCCGTCAGGGTCCCCTACAATGAGCAGTTCTTC.

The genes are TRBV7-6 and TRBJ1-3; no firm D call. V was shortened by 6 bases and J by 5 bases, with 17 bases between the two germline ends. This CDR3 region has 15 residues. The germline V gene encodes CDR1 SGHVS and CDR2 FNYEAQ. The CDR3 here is CASSPTTGGRNTIYF. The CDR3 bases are TGTGCCAGCAGTCCTACGACGGGTGGGCGAAACACCATATATTTT.

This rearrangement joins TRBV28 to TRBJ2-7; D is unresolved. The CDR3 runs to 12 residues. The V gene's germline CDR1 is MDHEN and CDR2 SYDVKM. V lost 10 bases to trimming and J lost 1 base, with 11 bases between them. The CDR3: CATSPYSYEQYF. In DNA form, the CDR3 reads TGTGCCACCAGCCCTTATTCCTACGAGCAGTACTTC.

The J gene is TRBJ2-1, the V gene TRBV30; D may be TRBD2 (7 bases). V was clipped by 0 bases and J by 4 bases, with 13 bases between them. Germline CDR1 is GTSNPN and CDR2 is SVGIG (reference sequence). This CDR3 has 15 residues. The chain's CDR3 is CAWSVRGAWYNEQFF. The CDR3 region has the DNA TGTGCCTGGAGTGTACGGGGGGCATGGTACAATGAGCAGTTCTTC.

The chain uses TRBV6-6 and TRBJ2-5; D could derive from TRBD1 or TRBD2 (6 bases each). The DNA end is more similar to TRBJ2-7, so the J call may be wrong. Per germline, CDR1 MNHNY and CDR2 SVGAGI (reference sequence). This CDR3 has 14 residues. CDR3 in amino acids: CASSYSGGPYEQYF. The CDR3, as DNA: TGTGCCAGCAGTTACTCCGGGGGCCCCTACGAGCAGTACTTC.

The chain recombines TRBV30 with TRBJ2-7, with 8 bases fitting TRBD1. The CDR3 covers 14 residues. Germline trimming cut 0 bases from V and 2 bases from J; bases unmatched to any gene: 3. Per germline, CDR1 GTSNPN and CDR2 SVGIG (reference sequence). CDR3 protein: CAWSVRGRTYEQYF. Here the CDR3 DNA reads TGTGCCTGGAGTGTCAGGGGGCGAACCTACGAGCAGTACTTC.